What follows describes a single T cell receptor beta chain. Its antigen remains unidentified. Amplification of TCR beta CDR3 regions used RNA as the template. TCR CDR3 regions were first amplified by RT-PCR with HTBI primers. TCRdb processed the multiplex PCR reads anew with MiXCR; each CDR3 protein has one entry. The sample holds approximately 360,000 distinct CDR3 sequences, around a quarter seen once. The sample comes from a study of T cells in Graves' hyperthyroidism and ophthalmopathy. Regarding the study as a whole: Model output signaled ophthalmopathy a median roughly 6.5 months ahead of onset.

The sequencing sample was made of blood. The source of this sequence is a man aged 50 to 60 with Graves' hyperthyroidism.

CDR3 residues: CASSEARRGRPQHF. CDR3 bases: TGTGCCAGCAGTGAAGCGCGCAGGGGACGTCCCCAGCATTTT. This chain uses TRBV2 with TRBJ1-5; D may be TRBD1 (6 bases). The CDR3 totals 14 residues. V lost 0 bases and J lost 10, with 13 bases in between. Germline V gene sequence: CDR1 SNHLY, CDR2 FYNNEI.